These 28 T cell receptor beta chains were sequenced from one sample in a study of cytomegalovirus exposure and HLA in healthy donors. Using immunoSEQ multiplex PCR, the repertoire was profiled, and TCRdb retains in-frame clones only, with some absent. This repertoire shows about 58,000 clones, roughly 90% found once; its top ten account for approximately 0.99%. The sample was PBMCs. Receptor source: a man aged 18-30 years in good health and CMV-seronegative.

The chain recombines TRBV9 with TRBJ2-1; the match to TRBD1 covers 11 bases. V dropped 4 bases and J dropped 4; count of bases not matched to a gene: 4. This CDR3 comprises 15 residues. Germline-derived CDR1 and CDR2 are SGDLS and YYNGEE. The CDR3 reads CASSPGTGGYNEQFF. The CDR3 DNA is TGTGCCAGCAGCCCCGGGACAGGGGGTTACAATGAGCAGTTCTTC.

The rearrangement links TRBV4-1 to TRBJ2-7; TRBD2 matches at 9 bases. The germline V gene encodes CDR1 MGHRA and CDR2 YSYEKL. This CDR3 has 15 residues. Trimming removed 6 bases from V and 4 bases from J; junction bases left unmatched: 10. CDR3 coding DNA: TGCGCCAGCAGGAATAGGGCAGCGGGAGGATACGAGCAGTACTTC. As protein: CASRNRAAGGYEQYF.

The rearrangement links TRBV5-1 to TRBJ2-3; tentatively, D is TRBD2 (5 bases). This CDR3 spans 14 amino acids. V lost 4 bases and J lost 0, with 9 bases in between. CDR1 and CDR2 from the germline V gene are SGHRS and YFSETQ. The DNA of the CDR3 is TGCGCCAGCAGCAGCGGACCTAGCACAGATACGCAGTATTTT. Translation: CASSSGPSTDTQYF.

This clone was seen only once. This rearrangement joins TRBV27 to TRBJ2-1; TRBD2 matches 13 bases. CDR3 length: 14 residues. Trimming took 6 bases from V and 7 from J; bases not matched to a gene: 3. Germline V gives CDR1 MNHEY, CDR2 SMNVEV (reference sequence). In DNA, the CDR3 is TGTGCCAGCAGGGTGACTAGCGGGGGGAATGAGCAGTTCTTC. This encodes CASRVTSGGNEQFF.

This clone was seen only once. The chain couples TRBV19 to TRBJ2-5; TRBD2 might be the D (5 bases). Per the germline V gene, CDR1 is LNHDA and CDR2 is SQIVND (reference sequence). Trimming removed 5 bases from V and 5 bases from J, with 12 bases in between. The CDR3 spans 13 residues. CDR3: CASSARGMETQYF. The CDR3, as DNA: TGTGCCAGTAGTGCGCGAGGGATGGAGACCCAGTACTTC.

The rearrangement uses TRBV10-1 and TRBJ1-4; 9 bases line up with TRBD1. The CDR3 totals 14 residues. The V gene end was trimmed by 6 bases and the J gene end by 5 bases; junction bases not matched to a gene: 4. CDR1 is WNHNN, CDR2 SYGVQD, per germline (reference sequence). In DNA, the CDR3 is TGCGCCAGCAGCGCGACAGGGGGGAATGAAAAACTGTTTTTT. Translation: CASSATGGNEKLFF.

V is TRBV6-6 and J is TRBJ1-2, with a possible D match to TRBD1 (5 bases). Germline V gene sequence: CDR1 MNHNY, CDR2 SVGAGI (reference sequence). This CDR3 has 13 amino acids. The ends were cut back, 5 bases at V and 3 bases at J, with 10 bases in the middle. In nucleotides, the CDR3 is TGTGCCAGCAGTCCGGGGGGGGACTATGGCTACACCTTC. Protein: CASSPGGDYGYTF.

V and J are TRBV6-4 and TRBJ2-7; TRBD1 agrees at 10 bases. Germline CDR1 is MRHNA and CDR2 is SNTAGT. This CDR3 has 15 amino acids. Trimming took 2 bases from V and 2 from J; bases not matched to a gene: 3. The CDR3 here is CASSDRDRGTYEQYF. The CDR3 region has the DNA TGTGCCAGCAGTGACCGGGACAGGGGAACCTACGAGCAGTACTTC.

The V gene is TRBV5-1, the J gene TRBJ1-1; D perhaps matches TRBD1 (5 bases). The germline V and J ends were trimmed by 2 bases and 4 bases, with 15 bases remaining between them. The CDR3 loop spans 15 amino acids. The germline gives CDR1 SGHRS, CDR2 YFSETQ. CDR3 in DNA: TGCGCCAGCAGCTTTCCGAAGGGGAGGGGCACTGAAGCTTTCTTT. Residues: CASSFPKGRGTEAFF.

This chain links TRBV7-6 with TRBJ2-5; 8 bases map to TRBD1. After removal of 5 bases from V and 2 bases from J, the junction contained 4 bases not matched to a gene. The CDR3 contains 14 residues. Germline CDR1 is SGHVS and CDR2 is FNYEAQ. The CDR3 reads CASSPRQGQETQYF. The CDR3 nucleotides read TGTGCCAGCAGCCCCCGACAGGGGCAAGAGACCCAGTACTTC. The whole variable domain, filled in from reference TRBV7-6 and TRBJ2-5, reads GAGVSQSPRYKVTKRGQDVALRCDPISGHVSLYWYRQALGQGPEFLTYFNYEAQQDKSGLPNDRFSAERPEGSISTLTIQRTEQRDSAMYRCASSPRQGQETQYFGPGTRLLVL.

The rearrangement uses TRBV5-1 and TRBJ2-3; no definite D call. Per the germline V gene, CDR1 is SGHRS and CDR2 is YFSETQ. With 9 bases removed from V and 0 bases from J, the gap between germline ends came to 17 bases. CDR3 length: 15 amino acids. The CDR3 DNA sequence: TGCGCCACCTCCACGACGACTGGAAGCACAGATACGCAGTATTTT. This codes for CATSTTTGSTDTQYF.

This chain joins TRBV6-4 and TRBJ2-5; 12 bases are shared with TRBD2. V lost 2 bases, J lost 2 bases, and 18 bases stayed unmatched. The CDR3 is 21 amino acids. In germline, CDR1 is MRHNA, CDR2 SNTAGT. This CDR3 is CASSDPSSGWKTSGSQETQYF. CDR3 coding DNA: TGTGCCAGCAGTGACCCATCCTCTGGGTGGAAGACTAGCGGGAGTCAAGAGACCCAGTACTTC.

The gene calls are TRBV10-3 and TRBJ1-1; D unclear. Germline values: CDR1 ENHRY, CDR2 SYGVKD. V lost 1 base and J lost 11, with 14 bases in between. This CDR3 is 13 amino acids long. CDR3 residues: CAISEYLETPAFF. CDR3 bases: TGTGCCATCAGTGAGTATCTAGAAACCCCCGCTTTCTTT.

This CDR3 is CASKWTVITYEQYF. CDR3 nucleotides: TGTGCCAGCAAGTGGACAGTCATAACCTACGAGCAGTACTTC. The V and J genes are TRBV21-1 and TRBJ2-7; TRBD1, the table's D call, was not compared with the DNA. TRBV21-1 is recorded as a pseudogene. The CDR3 loop spans 14 amino acids.

This chain links TRBV18 with TRBJ2-2; TRBD1 matches at 7 bases. V gave up 8 bases and J gave up 4 bases; unmatched junction bases: 13. CDR1 is KGHSH, CDR2 LQKENI, per germline. The length of the CDR3 is 16 residues. The CDR3 DNA reads TGTGCCAGCCTTAACGGACGCGACAGGGCCACCGGGGAGCTGTTTTTT. Amino acid sequence: CASLNGRDRATGELFF.

This chain joins TRBV5-4 and TRBJ2-7; TRBD2 matches 10 bases. V shed 2 bases and J 7 bases; nucleotides not matched to a gene: 6. The CDR3 extends over 14 amino acids. Per the germline V gene, CDR1 is SGHNT and CDR2 is YYREEE (reference sequence). The chain's CDR3 is CASSFTSGAEEQYF. Written as DNA, the CDR3 is TGTGCCAGCAGCTTTACTAGCGGGGCTGAGGAGCAGTACTTC.

This clone was observed a single time. The chain couples TRBV14 to TRBJ2-7; TRBD2 aligns across 9 bases. Germline-derived CDR1 and CDR2 are SGHDN and FVKESK. The V gene end was trimmed by 6 bases and the J gene end by 6 bases; junction bases not matched to a gene: 9. The CDR3 extends over 14 amino acids. The CDR3 is CASSPGTSYFEQYF. The CDR3, as DNA: TGTGCCAGCAGTCCCGGGACTAGCTATTTCGAGCAGTACTTC.

The V gene is TRBV18, the J gene TRBJ2-3; 9 positions agree with TRBD1. The CDR3 totals 15 residues. CDR1 is KGHSH, CDR2 LQKENI, per germline. The trim removed 6 bases at V and 5 bases at J, leaving 9 bases unmatched. CDR3 protein: CASSTGTGRGDTQYF. The CDR3 nucleotides read TGTGCCAGCTCCACCGGGACAGGGCGGGGAGATACGCAGTATTTT. The variable domain in full, completed from reference TRBV18 and TRBJ2-3, reads NAGVMQNPRHLVRRRGQEARLRCSPMKGHSHVYWYRQLPEEGLKFMVYLQKENIIDESGMPKERFSAEFPKEGPSILRIQQVVRGDSAAYFCASSTGTGRGDTQYFGPGTRLTVL.

V gene TRBV19 combines with J gene TRBJ2-7; TRBD2 agrees at 8 bases. Germline lookup yields CDR1 LNHDA and CDR2 SQIVND (reference sequence). V shed 3 bases and J 1 base; nucleotides not matched to a gene: 5. The CDR3 has 15 residues. CDR3 amino acids: CASSMSGSSSYEQYF. The CDR3 DNA sequence: TGTGCCAGTAGTATGAGCGGGAGTTCTTCCTACGAGCAGTACTTC.

The V gene is TRBV9, the J gene TRBJ1-5; 11 positions agree with TRBD1. The CDR3 length is 15 residues. Germline V gives CDR1 SGDLS, CDR2 YYNGEE. V was pared by 0 bases and J by 5 bases, with 1 base of the junction left unmatched. Here the CDR3 reads CASSVGTGGYQPQHF. In DNA, the CDR3 is TGTGCCAGCAGCGTAGGGACAGGGGGCTATCAGCCCCAGCATTTT.

This chain connects TRBV30 to TRBJ1-1, with D possibly matching TRBD1 (6 bases). The CDR3 spans 15 residues. Per the germline V gene, CDR1 is GTSNPN and CDR2 is SVGIG (reference sequence). V was shortened by 5 bases and J by 3 bases, with 19 bases between the two germline ends. CDR3 region: CAWEPGVRWDTEAFF. CDR3 nucleotides: TGTGCCTGGGAACCAGGGGTCAGATGGGACACTGAAGCTTTCTTT.

This chain joins TRBV21-1 and TRBJ1-5; the table's D call of TRBD1 was not tested on the DNA. TRBV21-1 constitutes a pseudogene. This CDR3 has 14 amino acids. For the CDR3, the DNA is TGTGCCAGCAGCCCTAGGACAGTTACTCAGCCCCAGCATTTT. It translates to CASSPRTVTQPQHF.

The chain links TRBV29-1 to TRBJ2-7; D uncertain. CDR3 length: 12 amino acids. The V and J ends lost 4 bases and 3 bases respectively, with 10 bases between them. Per the germline V gene, CDR1 is SQVTM and CDR2 is ANQGSEA. The CDR3 is CSVALNGYEQYF. The CDR3 bases are TGCAGCGTTGCATTAAACGGCTACGAGCAGTACTTC.

The CDR3 protein is CASSQGRSGISYEQYF. DNA for the CDR3: TGTGCCAGCAGCCAGGGTCGTAGCGGAATCTCCTACGAGCAGTACTTC. The chain has TRBV14 and TRBJ2-7; D is perhaps TRBD2 (6 bases). With 3 bases removed from V and 0 bases from J, the gap between germline ends came to 15 bases. CDR1 and CDR2 from the germline V gene are SGHDN and FVKESK. The CDR3 length is 16 residues.

CDR3 loop: CAIRGGSADEQYF. DNA of the CDR3: TGTGCCATCAGGGGCGGGAGTGCTGACGAGCAGTACTTC. The chain has TRBV10-3 and TRBJ2-7, with 7 nucleotides matching TRBD2. This CDR3 region has 13 residues. From germline, CDR1 is ENHRY and CDR2 SYGVKD. V shed 6 bases, J shed 5 bases, and the junction held 7 bases outside the gene matches.

This chain uses TRBV5-4 with TRBJ2-3; the D is unclear. Per the germline V gene, CDR1 is SGHNT and CDR2 is YYREEE (reference sequence). The CDR3 totals 15 residues. With 0 bases removed from V and 4 bases from J, the gap between germline ends came to 12 bases. The CDR3 region is CASSLGSKPADTQYF. As DNA, the CDR3 is TGTGCCAGCAGCTTGGGGTCCAAGCCGGCAGATACGCAGTATTTT.

V usage is TRBV29-1 and J usage is TRBJ1-2, with TRBD1 identical over 7 bases. Germline V gene lookup returns CDR1 SQVTM and CDR2 ANQGSEA. The length of the CDR3 is 13 residues. V lost 7 bases and J lost 0; bases outside the gene matches: 5. The CDR3 loop reads CSARTGPNYGYTF. CDR3 coding DNA: TGCAGCGCCCGGACAGGCCCTAACTATGGCTACACCTTC.

Only a few counts were recorded for this clone. The chain links TRBV6-5 to TRBJ2-5, with TRBD2 identical over 9 bases. CDR1 is MNHEY, CDR2 SVGAGI, per germline. The V segment lost 7 bases and the J segment 5 bases; nucleotides outside the gene matches: 8. The CDR3 spans 14 residues. CDR3 sequence: CASNRAGGLETQYF. Written as DNA, the CDR3 is TGTGCCAGCAATAGGGCGGGAGGGCTGGAGACCCAGTACTTC.